The 15 T cell receptor beta chains listed next were all sequenced from one sample in a study of shared clonotypes between healthy human individuals (TCRdb year 2020). The receptor library was made with the immunoSEQ multiplex PCR assay. TCRdb retrieved this table from immuneACCESS and kept in-frame rearrangements only. Not all clones are present; in checked studies, unresolved V genes account for under half, and no reason is known for the remainder. The sample yields some 1.5 million clones; 96% were counted once. The ten biggest clones cover more than 0.9% of the sample. The specimen was naive CD4+ T cells sorted from blood. Per the publication, the cell subset or site label means: CD45RA+ positively selected. The origin of the receptors is a man aged 30 to 39 in good health.

The J gene is TRBJ1-1, the V gene TRBV11-2, with D possibly TRBD1 on 5 matching bases. Trimming pared 5 bases from V and 1 base from J, leaving 14 bases between. The CDR3 length is 15 residues. Germline V gene data show CDR1 as SGHAT and CDR2 as FQNNGV. The CDR3 DNA sequence: TGTGCCAGCAGCAAGGGACCGGGACCGAACACTGAAGCTTTCTTT. It is translated as CASSKGPGPNTEAFF.

The chain employs TRBV21-1 and TRBJ2-3; no DNA check was done on the table's D call, TRBD1. TRBV21-1 has pseudogene status. This CDR3 has 17 amino acids. The CDR3 protein is CASRMHGTGTATDTQYF. DNA of the CDR3: TGTGCCAGCAGGATGCACGGTACCGGGACAGCCACAGATACGCAGTATTTT.

V gene TRBV18 combines with J gene TRBJ2-1, with a weak D call TRBD2 (6 bases). Germline lookup yields CDR1 KGHSH and CDR2 LQKENI. Deletions cut 3 bases from V and 8 bases from J, with 14 bases between. This CDR3 contains 14 residues. This CDR3 is CASSPTGTFYEQFF. For the CDR3, the DNA is TGTGCCAGCTCACCTACCGGGACTTTCTATGAGCAGTTCTTC.

As concerns this clone: This CDR3 is also generated by other DNA sequences in the sample. The genes are TRBV5-1 and TRBJ2-5, with D possibly matching TRBD1 (6 bases). The CDR3 contains 14 residues. Looked up from germline, CDR1 is SGHRS and CDR2 is YFSETQ. Trimming pared 2 bases from V and 2 bases from J, leaving 10 bases between. CDR3 bases: TGCGCCAGCAGCTTACAGGGTGGGCAAGAGACCCAGTACTTC. It is translated as CASSLQGGQETQYF.

With regard to this clone: The sample contains more than one DNA sequence encoding this CDR3. The rearrangement joins TRBV28 to TRBJ2-7; unclear D gene. Trimming took 5 bases from V and 0 from J, leaving 11 bases between them. The germline CDR1 and CDR2 sequences are MDHEN and SYDVKM. The CDR3 covers 14 residues. DNA of the CDR3: TGTGCCAGCAGTCCCTCCGGGTCCTCCTACGAGCAGTACTTC. Residues: CASSPSGSSYEQYF.

Worth noting for this clone: The sample carries other DNA sequences with the same CDR3. This chain joins TRBV18 and TRBJ2-3; D remains ambiguous. The CDR3 is made up of 12 amino acids. In germline, CDR1 is KGHSH, CDR2 LQKENI. With 4 bases removed from V and 3 bases from J, the gap between germline ends came to 5 bases. The DNA of the CDR3 is TGTGCCAGCTCACGAAGAACAGATACGCAGTATTTT. It is translated as CASSRRTDTQYF.

The chain has TRBV6-5 and TRBJ2-2; 7 bases fit TRBD1. V trimming: 6 bases; J trimming: 6 bases; junction bases outside the gene matches: 4. This CDR3 spans 13 amino acids. Per germline, CDR1 MNHEY and CDR2 SVGAGI. CDR3 DNA sequence: TGTGCCAGCAGAGGACAGGTCTCCGGGGAGCTGTTTTTT. Encoded protein: CASRGQVSGELFF.

In this sample, this clone turned up a few times. The chain links TRBV5-1 to TRBJ2-2; 7 nucleotides match TRBD2. The CDR3 consists of 15 residues. With V trimmed by 4 bases and J by 5 bases, 8 bases remained unmatched. Germline CDR1 SGHRS, CDR2 YFSETQ. The CDR3 loop reads CASSQARGETGELFF. The CDR3 nucleotides read TGCGCCAGCAGCCAGGCTCGGGGGGAGACCGGGGAGCTGTTTTTT.

This rearrangement joins TRBV7-6 to TRBJ2-3; possible D gene TRBD1, 6 bases. V lost 0 bases and J lost 5, with 12 bases in between. Germline assignment: CDR1 SGHVS and CDR2 FNYEAQ. This CDR3 comprises 15 residues. The CDR3 region has the DNA TGTGCCAGCAGCTTAGCTGGGCAGGGGAAAGATACGCAGTATTTT. Protein sequence: CASSLAGQGKDTQYF.

The gene calls are TRBV28 and TRBJ1-3, with 7 positions matching TRBD1. The CDR3 is made up of 14 amino acids. Germline CDR1 MDHEN, CDR2 SYDVKM. V shed 6 bases and J 6 bases; nucleotides not matched to a gene: 8. CDR3 region: CASSSTGLENTIYF. In DNA, the CDR3 is TGTGCCAGCAGCTCGACAGGGTTGGAAAACACCATATATTTT.

This clone was counted a single time. The chain is built from TRBV27 and TRBJ2-7; a possible D gene is TRBD2 (7 bases). Germline V gene data show CDR1 as MNHEY and CDR2 as SMNVEV (reference sequence). V gave up 8 bases and J gave up 3 bases, with 17 bases separating them. CDR3 size: 14 residues. This chain's CDR3 is CASGGAGAIYEQYF. The CDR3 nucleotides read TGTGCCAGCGGGGGGGCGGGAGCGATCTACGAGCAGTACTTC.

The count of this clone is one. V gene TRBV29-1 combines with J gene TRBJ1-2; possibly TRBD1 for D (6 bases). V was shortened by 2 bases and J by 8 bases, with 15 bases between the two germline ends. CDR1 is SQVTM and CDR2 is ANQGSEA in the germline V gene. The CDR3 is 13 residues long. This chain's CDR3 is CSVERGPAVGYTF. The CDR3 DNA sequence: TGCAGCGTTGAACGGGGGCCCGCCGTCGGCTACACCTTC.

This chain links TRBV5-4 with TRBJ1-1, with 11 bases matching TRBD1. Germline V gene sequence: CDR1 SGHNT, CDR2 YYREEE (reference sequence). V shed 4 bases and J 7 bases; nucleotides not matched to a gene: 6. The CDR3 covers 14 residues. CDR3 protein: CASSQDRGRNEAFF. The CDR3 DNA reads as TGTGCCAGCAGCCAGGACAGGGGGCGAAATGAAGCTTTCTTT. The full variable domain, with the rest looked up from reference TRBV5-4 and TRBJ1-1, is ETGVTQSPTHLIKTRGQQVTLRCSSQSGHNTVSWYQQALGQGPQFIFQYYREEENGRGNFPPRFSGLQFPNYSSELNVNALELDDSALYLCASSQDRGRNEAFFGQGTRLTVV.

This chain uses TRBV28 with TRBJ2-1; 10 positions match TRBD1. V was pared by 6 bases and J by 6 bases, with 11 bases of the junction left unmatched. This CDR3 comprises 16 residues. CDR1 MDHEN and CDR2 SYDVKM come from the germline V gene. The CDR3 region is CASSSLRDRGINEQFF. CDR3 DNA: TGTGCCAGCAGCTCTCTCCGGGACAGGGGCATCAATGAGCAGTTCTTC. The whole variable domain, remainder taken from reference TRBV28 and TRBJ2-1, is DVKVTQSSRYLVKRTGEKVFLECVQDMDHENMFWYRQDPGLGLRLIYFSYDVKMKEKGDIPEGYSVSREKKERFSLILESASTNQTSMYLCASSSLRDRGINEQFFGPGTRLTVL.

The gene calls are TRBV19 and TRBJ2-2; TRBD2 matches at 7 bases. Germline CDR1 and CDR2: LNHDA and SQIVND (reference sequence). Germline trimming cut 5 bases from V and 4 bases from J; bases unmatched to any gene: 10. The CDR3 consists of 16 residues. The chain's CDR3 is CASSFRSGTGTGELFF. Here the CDR3 DNA reads TGTGCCAGTAGTTTTCGGAGCGGGACGGGCACCGGGGAGCTGTTTTTT.